Here is one TCR beta chain with its context. The antigen remains unidentified. These data belong to a study of T cells after yellow fever vaccination. Background on the study: Fractions with few cells were prepared using SMART-Seq v4 Ultra Low Input. Findings of the study overall: One caveat is that FACS-sorted repertoires could contain abundant clonotypes contaminating from the bulk population. The secondary response was weaker but peaked faster, day 5 versus 15.

Using its own MiXCR run on the 5' RACE reads, TCRdb lists one record per CDR3 protein. The sample lists around 500,000 distinct CDR3 sequences, about a fifth occurring once. With 2 bases clipped from V and 3 bases from J, the junction kept 3 bases outside the gene matches. CDR3 size: 14 residues. The germline V gene encodes CDR1 MNHEY and CDR2 SVGEGT. The sequenced sample was PBMCs, obtained around 3 weeks after the first yellow fever vaccination. The chain joins TRBV6-2 or TRBV6-3 to TRBJ2-5, with 7 nucleotides matching TRBD2. The TCR sequence derives from a man in his late teens or twenties who received the YFV17D yellow fever vaccine. The CDR3 nucleotides are TGTGCCAGCAGTTACGTGGGGGGGGAAGAGACCCAGTACTTC. Its protein product is CASSYVGGEETQYF.